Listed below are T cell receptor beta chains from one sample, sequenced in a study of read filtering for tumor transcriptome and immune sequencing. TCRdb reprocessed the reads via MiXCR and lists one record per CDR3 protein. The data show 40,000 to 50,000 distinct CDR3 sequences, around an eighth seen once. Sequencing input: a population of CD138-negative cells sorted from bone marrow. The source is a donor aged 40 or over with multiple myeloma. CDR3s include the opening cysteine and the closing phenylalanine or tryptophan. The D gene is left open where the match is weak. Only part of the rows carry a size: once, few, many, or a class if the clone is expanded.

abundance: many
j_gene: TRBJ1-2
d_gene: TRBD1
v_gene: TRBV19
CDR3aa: CASSSGQGIGYGYTF
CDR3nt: TGTGCCAGTAGTAGCGGACAGGGGATCGGCTATGGCTACACCTTC

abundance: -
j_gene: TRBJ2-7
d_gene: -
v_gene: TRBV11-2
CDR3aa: CASSFASGSYYEQYF
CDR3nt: TGTGCCAGCAGCTTCGCCAGCGGCAGCTATTACGAGCAGTACTTC

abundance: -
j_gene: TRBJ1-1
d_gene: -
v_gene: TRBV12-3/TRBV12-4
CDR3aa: CASSRWGNSEAFF
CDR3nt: TGTGCCAGCAGCAGGTGGGGTAACTCTGAAGCTTTCTTT

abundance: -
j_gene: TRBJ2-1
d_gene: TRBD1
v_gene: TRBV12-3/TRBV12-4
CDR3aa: CASSDTGGVNNEQFF
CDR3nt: TGTGCCAGCAGTGACACAGGGGGAGTCAACAATGAGCAGTTCTTC

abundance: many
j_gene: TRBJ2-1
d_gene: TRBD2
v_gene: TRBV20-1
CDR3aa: CSAMTSGRTYNEQFF
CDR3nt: TGCAGTGCTATGACTAGCGGGAGAACGTACAATGAGCAGTTCTTC

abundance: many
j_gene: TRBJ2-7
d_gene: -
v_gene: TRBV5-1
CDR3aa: CASSRSGRGSSYEQYF
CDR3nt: TGCGCCAGCAGCCGCTCGGGGAGGGGGAGCTCCTACGAGCAGTACTTC

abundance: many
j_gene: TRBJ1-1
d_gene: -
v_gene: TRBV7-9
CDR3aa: CASSRDEGSNTEAFF
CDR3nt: TGTGCCAGCAGTCGCGACGAGGGATCGAACACTGAAGCTTTCTTT

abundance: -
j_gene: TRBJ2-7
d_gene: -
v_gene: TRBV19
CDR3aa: CASSTSRGRAYEQYF
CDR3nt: TGTGCCAGTAGTACCTCTAGGGGACGCGCCTACGAGCAGTACTTC

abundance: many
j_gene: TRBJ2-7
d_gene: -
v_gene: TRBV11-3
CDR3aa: CASSLVFTGQYF
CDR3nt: TGTGCCAGCAGCTTAGTATTCACGGGGCAGTACTTC

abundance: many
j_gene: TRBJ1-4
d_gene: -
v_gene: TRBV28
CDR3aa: CASSPQGGVEKLFF
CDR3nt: TGTGCCAGCAGTCCTCAGGGAGGTGTTGAAAAACTGTTTTTT

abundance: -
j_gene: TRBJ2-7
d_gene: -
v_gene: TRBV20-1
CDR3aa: CSARTSYEQYF
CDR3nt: TGCAGTGCTAGGACTAGCTACGAGCAGTACTTC

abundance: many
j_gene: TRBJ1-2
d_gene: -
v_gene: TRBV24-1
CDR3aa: CATSDSPDSPYGYTF
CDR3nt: TGTGCCACCAGTGATTCCCCCGACAGCCCCTATGGCTACACCTTC

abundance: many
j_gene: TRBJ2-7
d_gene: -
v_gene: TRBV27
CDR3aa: CASGTYEQYF
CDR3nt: TGTGCCAGTGGGACCTACGAGCAGTACTTC

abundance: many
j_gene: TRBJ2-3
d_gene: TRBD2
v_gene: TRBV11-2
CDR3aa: CASSLGFLAGGVTDTQYF
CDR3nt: TGTGCCAGCAGCTTAGGCTTCCTAGCGGGAGGAGTCACAGATACGCAGTATTTT

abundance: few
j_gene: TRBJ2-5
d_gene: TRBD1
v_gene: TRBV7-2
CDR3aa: CASSFPGTGVQETQYF
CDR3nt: TGTGCCAGCAGCTTTCCCGGGACAGGGGTCCAAGAGACCCAGTACTTC

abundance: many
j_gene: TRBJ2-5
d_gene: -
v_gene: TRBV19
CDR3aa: CACSPSPAAETQYF
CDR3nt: TGTGCCTGTAGTCCCTCTCCAGCGGCAGAGACCCAGTACTTC

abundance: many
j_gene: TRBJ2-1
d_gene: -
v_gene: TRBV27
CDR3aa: CATRRGSYNEQFF
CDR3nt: TGTGCCACCCGTCGGGGGAGCTACAATGAGCAGTTCTTC

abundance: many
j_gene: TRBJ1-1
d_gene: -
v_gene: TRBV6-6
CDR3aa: CASSYSMGMNTEAFF
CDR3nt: TGTGCCAGCAGTTACTCAATGGGAATGAACACTGAAGCTTTCTTT

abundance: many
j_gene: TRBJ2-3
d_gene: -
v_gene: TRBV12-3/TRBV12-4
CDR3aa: CATQGVADTQYF
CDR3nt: TGTGCCACCCAGGGTGTCGCAGATACGCAGTATTTT

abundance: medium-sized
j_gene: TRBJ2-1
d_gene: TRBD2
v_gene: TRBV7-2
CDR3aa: CASSLELAGANEQFF
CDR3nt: TGTGCCAGCAGCTTAGAACTAGCGGGAGCCAATGAGCAGTTCTTC

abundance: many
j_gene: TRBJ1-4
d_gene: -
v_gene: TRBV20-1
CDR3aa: CSATRGHEKLFF
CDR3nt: TGCAGTGCTACCAGGGGCCATGAAAAACTGTTTTTT

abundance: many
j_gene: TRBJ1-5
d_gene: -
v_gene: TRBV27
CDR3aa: CASSLRGHPESNQPQHF
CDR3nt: TGTGCCAGCAGTTTAAGAGGACACCCTGAGAGCAATCAGCCCCAGCATTTT

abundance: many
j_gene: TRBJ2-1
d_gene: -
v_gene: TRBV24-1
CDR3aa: CATSDLREQFF
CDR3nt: TGTGCCACCAGTGATTTGCGTGAGCAGTTCTTC

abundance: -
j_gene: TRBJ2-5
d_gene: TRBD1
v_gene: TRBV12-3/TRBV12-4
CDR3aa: CASTRPGTVWKETQYF
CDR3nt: TGTGCCAGCACCCGACCCGGGACAGTCTGGAAAGAGACCCAGTACTTC

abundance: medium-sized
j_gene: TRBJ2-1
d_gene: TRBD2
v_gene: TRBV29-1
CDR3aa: CSSLGVAGAGTTSLYNEQFF
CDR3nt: TGCAGCTCCCTGGGGGTAGCGGGAGCAGGGACGACGTCCCTCTACAATGAGCAGTTCTTC

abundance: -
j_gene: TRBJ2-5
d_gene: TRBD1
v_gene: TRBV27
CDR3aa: CDSKPGQTYQETQYF
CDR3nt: TGTGACAGCAAGCCGGGACAGACGTACCAAGAGACCCAGTACTTC

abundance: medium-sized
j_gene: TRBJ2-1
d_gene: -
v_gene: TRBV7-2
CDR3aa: CASSFFRDGSNEQFF
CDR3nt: TGTGCCAGCAGCTTTTTCCGGGACGGTTCTAATGAGCAGTTCTTC

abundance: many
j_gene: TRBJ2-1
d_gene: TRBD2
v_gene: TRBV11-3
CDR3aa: CASSSAGTSGHNEQFF
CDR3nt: TGTGCCAGCAGCTCCGCGGGGACTAGCGGTCACAATGAGCAGTTCTTC

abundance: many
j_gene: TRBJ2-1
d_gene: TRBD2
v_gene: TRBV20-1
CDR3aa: CSARVWRESSYNEQFF
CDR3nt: TGCAGTGCTAGAGTTTGGCGGGAGAGCTCCTACAATGAGCAGTTCTTC

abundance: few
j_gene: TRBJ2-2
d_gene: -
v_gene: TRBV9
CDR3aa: CASSVGTGTPNTGELFF
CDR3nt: TGTGCCAGCAGCGTAGGTACGGGAACTCCGAACACCGGGGAGCTGTTTTTT

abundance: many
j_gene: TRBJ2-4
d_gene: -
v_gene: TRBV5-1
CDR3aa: CASSLDPGVENIQYF
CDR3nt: TGCGCCAGCAGCTTGGATCCGGGTGTCGAAAACATTCAGTACTTC

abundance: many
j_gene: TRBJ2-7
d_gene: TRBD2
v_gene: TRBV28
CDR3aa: CASSPLAGGYYEQYF
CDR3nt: TGTGCCAGCAGCCCCCTAGCGGGAGGCTACTACGAGCAGTACTTC

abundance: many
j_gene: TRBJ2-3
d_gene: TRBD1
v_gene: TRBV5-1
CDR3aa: CASSLGTGYTDTQYF
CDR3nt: TGCGCCAGCAGCTTGGGGACAGGGTACACAGATACGCAGTATTTT

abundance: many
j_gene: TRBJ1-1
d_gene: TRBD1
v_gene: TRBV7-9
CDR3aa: CATQGFPAFF
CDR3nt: TGTGCCACACAGGGGTTTCCAGCTTTCTTT

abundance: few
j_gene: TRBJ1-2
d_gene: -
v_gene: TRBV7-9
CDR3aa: CASTRNSNYGYTF
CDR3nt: TGTGCCAGCACCAGAAACTCTAACTATGGCTACACCTTC

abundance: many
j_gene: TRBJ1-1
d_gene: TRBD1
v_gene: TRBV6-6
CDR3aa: CASSKRQGGTEAFF
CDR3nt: TGTGCCAGCAGTAAACGACAGGGAGGCACTGAAGCTTTCTTT

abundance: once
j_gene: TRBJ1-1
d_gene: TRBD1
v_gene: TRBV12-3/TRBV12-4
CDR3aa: CASSWGTGLMNTEAFF
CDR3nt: TGTGCCAGCAGTTGGGGGACAGGGCTTATGAACACTGAAGCTTTCTTT

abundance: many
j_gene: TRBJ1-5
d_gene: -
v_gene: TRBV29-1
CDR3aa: CSVGMGVSNQPQHF
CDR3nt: TGCAGCGTGGGAATGGGAGTAAGCAATCAGCCCCAGCATTTT

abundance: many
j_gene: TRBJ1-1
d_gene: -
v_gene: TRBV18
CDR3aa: CASSPRGETVEAFF
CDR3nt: TGTGCCAGCTCACCACGGGGAGAGACAGTTGAAGCTTTCTTT

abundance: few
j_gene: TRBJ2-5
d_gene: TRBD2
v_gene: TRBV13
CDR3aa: CASSRRLAGGGTQYF
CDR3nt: TGTGCCAGCAGCCGCCGGCTAGCGGGAGGAGGGACCCAGTACTTC

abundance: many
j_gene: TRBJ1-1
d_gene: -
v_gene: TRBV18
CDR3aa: CASSPRLSVTNTEAFF
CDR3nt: TGTGCCAGCTCACCACGGTTATCAGTGACGAACACTGAAGCTTTCTTT

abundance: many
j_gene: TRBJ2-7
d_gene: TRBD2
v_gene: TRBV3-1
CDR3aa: CASSSTSGGYEQYF
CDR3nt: TGTGCCAGCAGTTCGACTAGCGGTGGCTACGAGCAGTACTTC

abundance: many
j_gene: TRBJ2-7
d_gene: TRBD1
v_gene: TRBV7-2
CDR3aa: CASSPHLGDRTSYEQYF
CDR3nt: TGTGCCAGCAGCCCTCACTTAGGGGACAGGACCAGCTACGAGCAGTACTTC

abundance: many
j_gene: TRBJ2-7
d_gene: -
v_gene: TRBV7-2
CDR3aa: CASSYRGGDEQYF
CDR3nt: TGTGCCAGCAGCTACAGGGGGGGCGACGAGCAGTACTTC

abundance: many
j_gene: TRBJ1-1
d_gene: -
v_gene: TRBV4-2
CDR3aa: CASTPGRVTEAFF
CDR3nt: TGTGCCAGCACCCCGGGTAGGGTCACTGAAGCTTTCTTT

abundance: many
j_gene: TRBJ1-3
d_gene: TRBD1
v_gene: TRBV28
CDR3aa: CASSLGQGKVSGNTIYF
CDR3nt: TGTGCCAGCAGTCTGGGACAGGGGAAGGTTTCTGGAAACACCATATATTTT

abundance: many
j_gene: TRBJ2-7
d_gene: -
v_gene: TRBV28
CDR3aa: CASRGAGSSYEQYF
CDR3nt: TGTGCCAGCAGGGGGGCAGGCAGCTCCTACGAGCAGTACTTC

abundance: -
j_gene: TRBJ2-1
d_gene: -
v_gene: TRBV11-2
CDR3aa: CASSLAGRYNEQFF
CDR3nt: TGTGCCAGCAGCTTAGCGGGTCGGTACAATGAGCAGTTCTTC

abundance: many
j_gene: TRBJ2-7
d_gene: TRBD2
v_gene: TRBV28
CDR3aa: CASSYSSGRYEQYF
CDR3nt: TGTGCCAGCAGTTACAGTAGCGGGAGGTACGAGCAGTACTTC

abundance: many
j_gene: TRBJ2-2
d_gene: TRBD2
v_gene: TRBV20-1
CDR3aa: CSARRAGDTGELFF
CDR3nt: TGCAGTGCTAGGAGGGCGGGAGACACCGGGGAGCTGTTTTTT

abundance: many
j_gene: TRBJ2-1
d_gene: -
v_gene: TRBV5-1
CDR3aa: CASSLDGSFAYNEQFF
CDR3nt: TGCGCCAGCAGCTTGGATGGGTCCTTCGCCTACAATGAGCAGTTCTTC